This passage covers 20 T cell receptor beta chains from one sample sequenced in a study of cytomegalovirus exposure and HLA in healthy donors (dated by TCRdb to about 2017). Libraries came from the immunoSEQ multiplex PCR assay. For the multiplex PCR, a mixture combining 60 forward primers for TCR Vbeta segments and 13 reverse primers for TCR Jbeta segments was used. Drawn from immuneACCESS, this table holds only the in-frame rearrangements with V and J called that TCRdb kept. Clones are partly lost; checked studies trace under half to an unresolved V gene and leave the rest unexplained. Here the sample has 150,000 to 160,000 clones; around 83% occur a single time. The biggest ten clones account for roughly 2.4% of the sample. Input material: PBMCs. All receptors come from a woman under 30 in good health and CMV-seronegative.

The V gene is TRBV6-5, the J gene TRBJ2-5; possible D gene TRBD1, 6 bases. The germline CDR1 and CDR2 sequences are MNHEY and SVGAGI. V was trimmed by 6 bases and J by 5 bases, leaving 19 bases between them. The length of the CDR3 is 15 residues. This CDR3 is CASRRTTGSRETQYF. In DNA, the CDR3 is TGTGCCAGCAGACGAACTACAGGGTCCCGGGAGACCCAGTACTTC.

The chain carries TRBV7-2 and TRBJ1-2; 8 bases map to TRBD1. From germline, CDR1 is SGHTA and CDR2 FQGNSA. The CDR3 contains 16 residues. J gave up 0 bases and V 3 bases, and 6 bases lay outside the gene matches. The CDR3 DNA follows: TGTGCCAGCAGCTTGGGGGGGGGACAGGCTAACTATGGCTACACCTTC. Its translation is CASSLGGGQANYGYTF.

This chain joins TRBV10-3 and TRBJ2-7, with D tentatively TRBD1 (6 bases). The CDR3 runs 12 residues. The V end was cut by 2 bases, the J end by 5 bases, with 7 bases between. The germline gives CDR1 ENHRY, CDR2 SYGVKD. The CDR3 region is CAISEGGHEQYF. The CDR3 DNA reads as TGTGCCATCAGTGAGGGGGGCCACGAGCAGTACTTC.

The gene calls are TRBV6-5 and TRBJ2-2, with D unresolved. Germline CDR1 and CDR2: MNHEY and SVGAGI. CDR3 size: 13 residues. Trimming stripped 4 bases from V and 2 bases from J, with 5 bases between. CDR3 loop: CASSSENTGELFF. The CDR3, as DNA: TGTGCCAGCAGTTCAGAAAACACCGGGGAGCTGTTTTTT.

The rearrangement links TRBV29-1 to TRBJ2-2; D is ambiguous. CDR3 size: 12 residues. V was shortened by 4 bases and J by 4 bases, with 7 bases between the two germline ends. CDR1 is SQVTM, CDR2 ANQGSEA, per germline. The CDR3 DNA reads TGCAGCGTTGTAACTGGCACCGGGGAGCTGTTTTTT. Its translation is CSVVTGTGELFF.

J is TRBJ2-3 and V is TRBV29-1, with 7 bases aligning to TRBD1. This CDR3 is built from 14 residues. V dropped 7 bases and J dropped 2; count of bases not matched to a gene: 9. Germline CDR1 reads SQVTM; CDR2 reads ANQGSEA. As DNA, the CDR3 is TGCAGCGGTGATACCGGGACAGACACAGATACGCAGTATTTT. Amino acid sequence: CSGDTGTDTDTQYF.

This chain uses TRBV4-2 with TRBJ2-5, with D possibly matching TRBD1 (7 bases). The J call may be incorrect, as the DNA end agrees better with TRBJ2-7. CDR3 size: 14 residues. Germline CDR1 LGHNA, CDR2 YNFKEQ. CDR3: CASSAGQSSYEQYF. The DNA for the CDR3 is TGTGCCAGCAGCGCGGGACAGAGCTCCTACGAGCAGTACTTC.

The CDR3 bases are TGTGCCAGCAGCCGAAGGACAGGATACAATGAGCAGTTCTTC. Translated, it gives CASSRRTGYNEQFF. The chain recombines TRBV7-9 with TRBJ2-1; TRBD1 matches 7 bases. Unmatched junction bases numbered 5, after V lost 5 bases and J lost 4 bases. Germline CDR1 reads SEHNR; CDR2 reads FQNEAQ (reference sequence). The CDR3 has 14 amino acids.

V is TRBV15 and J is TRBJ2-7; D perhaps matches TRBD1 (5 bases). The germline V and J ends were trimmed by 3 bases and 2 bases, with 11 bases remaining between them. Germline loops: CDR1 LNHNV, CDR2 YYDKDF (reference sequence). CDR3 length: 14 amino acids. CDR3 residues: CATSSRLGPYEQYF. DNA for the CDR3: TGTGCCACCAGCAGTCGGCTGGGGCCCTACGAGCAGTACTTC.

This clone was seen only a few times. This chain connects TRBV6-1 to TRBJ1-2; TRBD1 might be the D (5 bases). V shed 1 base and J shed 4 bases, with 10 bases lying between them. The germline CDR1 and CDR2 sequences are MNHNS and SASEGT. The CDR3 is 14 amino acids. The CDR3 spells CASSEGQDIYGYTF. For the CDR3, the DNA is TGTGCCAGCAGTGAAGGGCAGGACATCTATGGCTACACCTTC.

This clone was found once. The germline gene is not matched at one end of the junction; a read error may be the cause. The V and J genes are TRBV28 and TRBJ1-4; 9 nucleotides align to TRBD1. The CDR3 spans 13 residues. Germline V gives CDR1 MDHEN, CDR2 SYDVKM. The CDR3 loop reads CASGFPDRGKLFF. The CDR3 DNA sequence: TGTGCCAGCGGTTTTCCCGACAGGGGGAAACTGTTTTTT. The variable domain in full, with the rest retrieved from reference TRBV28 and TRBJ1-4, is DVKVTQSSRYLVKRTGEKVFLECVQDMDHENMFWYRQDPGLGLRLIYFSYDVKMKEKGDIPEGYSVSREKKERFSLILESASTNQTSMYLCASGFPDRGKLFFGSGTQLSVL.

This chain connects TRBV28 to TRBJ1-6; 7 nucleotides agree with TRBD1. The CDR3 spans 14 residues. CDR1 is MDHEN, CDR2 SYDVKM, per germline. The V and J ends lost 5 bases and 18 bases, in that order; junction bases with no gene match: 16. CDR3 protein: CASSNFWVDRAPHF. CDR3 coding DNA: TGTGCCAGCAGTAACTTTTGGGTCGACAGGGCCCCCCACTTT. Supplemented by reference TRBV28 and TRBJ1-6, the full variable domain reads DVKVTQSSRYLVKRTGEKVFLECVQDMDHENMFWYRQDPGLGLRLIYFSYDVKMKEKGDIPEGYSVSREKKERFSLILESASTNQTSMYLCASSNFWVDRAPHFGNGTRLTVT.

The rearrangement uses TRBV7-2 and TRBJ2-7, with D tentatively TRBD2 (6 bases). Trimming pared 5 bases from V and 6 bases from J, leaving 17 bases between. The CDR3 is 14 amino acids. The germline CDR1 and CDR2 sequences are SGHTA and FQGNSA. CDR3 coding DNA: TGTGCCAGCAGCGAACCGGGAGATGCGGTCGAGCAGTACTTC. As protein: CASSEPGDAVEQYF.

This chain connects TRBV5-4 to TRBJ1-1, with TRBD1 as a possible D gene (5 bases). V lost 4 bases and J lost 1, with 11 bases in between. The germline V gene has CDR1 SGHNT and CDR2 YYREEE (reference sequence). This CDR3 contains 14 residues. The CDR3 DNA is TGTGCCAGCAGCCCCTGGGGGGGGAACACTGAAGCTTTCTTT. Translated, it gives CASSPWGGNTEAFF. The full variable domain, rest sourced from reference TRBV5-4 and TRBJ1-1, is ETGVTQSPTHLIKTRGQQVTLRCSSQSGHNTVSWYQQALGQGPQFIFQYYREEENGRGNFPPRFSGLQFPNYSSELNVNALELDDSALYLCASSPWGGNTEAFFGQGTRLTVV.

The V and J genes are TRBV28 and TRBJ1-2, with D possibly TRBD1 on 6 matching bases. Germline lookup yields CDR1 MDHEN and CDR2 SYDVKM. V was cut by 5 bases and J by 7 bases, with 14 bases left in between. The CDR3 consists of 13 residues. This CDR3 reads CASSLGAGVGYTF. Written as DNA, the CDR3 is TGTGCCAGCAGTCTGGGGGCAGGGGTTGGCTACACCTTC.

This chain connects TRBV6-5 to TRBJ1-1, with a weak D call TRBD1 (5 bases). Germline-derived CDR1 and CDR2 are MNHEY and SVGAGI. Trimming cost V 5 bases and J 1 base, with 8 bases left between them. The CDR3 consists of 13 residues. CDR3 in amino acids: CASSETGNTEAFF. The CDR3 bases are TGTGCCAGCAGTGAAACAGGGAACACTGAAGCTTTCTTT.

Only one count was recorded for this clone. J is TRBJ2-7 and V is TRBV28; the match to TRBD2 covers 15 bases. The CDR3 runs 18 residues. The junction had 5 bases not matched to a gene; V was cut back by 0 bases and J by 2 bases. In germline, CDR1 is MDHEN, CDR2 SYDVKM. The CDR3 loop is CASSLWGLAGGRAYEQYF. DNA of the CDR3: TGTGCCAGCAGTTTATGGGGACTAGCGGGAGGTCGGGCCTACGAGCAGTACTTC.

The J gene is TRBJ2-3, the V gene TRBV10-3, with TRBD2 matching 8 bases. The CDR3 is 14 amino acids. V was pared by 10 bases and J by 2 bases, with 8 bases of the junction left unmatched. Per the germline V gene, CDR1 is ENHRY and CDR2 is SYGVKD. CDR3: CATRGRGATDTQYF. The CDR3 DNA follows: TGTGCCACCCGGGGGCGGGGGGCCACAGATACGCAGTATTTT.

This rearrangement joins TRBV9 to TRBJ2-5; D is perhaps TRBD1 (5 bases). The ends were cut back, 6 bases at V and 5 bases at J, with 14 bases in the middle. CDR3 size: 13 residues. Germline V gene sequence: CDR1 SGDLS, CDR2 YYNGEE. CDR3 loop: CASKATGAETQYF. The CDR3 bases are TGTGCCAGCAAAGCAACTGGGGCTGAGACCCAGTACTTC.

Regarding this clone: The DNA is omitted, as the CDR3 cannot be located on it reliably, and the CDR3 follows TCRdb's listing. This chain links TRBV11-2 with TRBJ2-7; the D call of TRBD1 is as the table states it, not checked on the DNA. Germline assignment: CDR1 SGHAT and CDR2 FQNNGV. With termini counted, the CDR3 has 15 amino acids. CDR3 sequence: CASSFGPGGEGEQYF.